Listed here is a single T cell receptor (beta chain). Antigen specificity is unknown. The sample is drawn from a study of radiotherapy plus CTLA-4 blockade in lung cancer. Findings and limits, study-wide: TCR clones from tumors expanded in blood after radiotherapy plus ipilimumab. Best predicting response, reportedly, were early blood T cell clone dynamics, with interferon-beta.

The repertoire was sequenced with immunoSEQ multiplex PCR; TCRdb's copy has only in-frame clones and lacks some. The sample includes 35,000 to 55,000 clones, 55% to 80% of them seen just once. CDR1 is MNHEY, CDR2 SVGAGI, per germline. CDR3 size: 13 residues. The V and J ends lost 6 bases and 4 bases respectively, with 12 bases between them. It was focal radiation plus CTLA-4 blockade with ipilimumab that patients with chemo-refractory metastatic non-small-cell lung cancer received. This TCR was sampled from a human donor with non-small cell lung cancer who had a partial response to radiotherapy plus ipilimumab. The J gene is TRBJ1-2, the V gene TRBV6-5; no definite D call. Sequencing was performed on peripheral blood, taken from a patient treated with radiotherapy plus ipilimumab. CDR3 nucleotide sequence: TGTGCCAGCAGGGAGTCTCTTTCCTATGGCTACACCTTC. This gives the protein CASRESLSYGYTF.